The 27 T cell receptor beta chains presented below share a single source sample, sequenced in a study of identical twins. TCRdb reanalysed the 5' RACE reads using MiXCR and keeps one entry per CDR3 protein. The table shows approximately 410,000 distinct CDR3 sequences, with 18% occurring only once. The sample was naive T cells sorted from blood. Every receptor here comes from a man aged 50-59 years in good health.

This clonotype was found a few times. The chain couples TRBV10-3 to TRBJ1-5, with D unresolved. Germline V lookup: CDR1 ENHRY, CDR2 SYGVKD. Trimming left V 11 bases short and J 3 bases short, with 11 bases between. The CDR3 sequence is 12 residues long. CDR3 bases: TGTGCCGCGGAGGATGTCAATCAGCCCCAGCATTTT. Its protein product is CAAEDVNQPQHF.

In this sample, this clonotype turned up many times. The chain employs TRBV5-1 and TRBJ1-6, with D possibly matching TRBD1 (5 bases). The ends were cut back, 2 bases at V and 0 bases at J, with 12 bases in the middle. Per germline, CDR1 SGHRS and CDR2 YFSETQ. CDR3 length: 17 residues. The CDR3 region is CASSFGTASSYNSPLHF. CDR3 bases: TGCGCCAGCAGCTTCGGGACGGCAAGCTCCTATAATTCACCCCTCCACTTT.

This clonotype has a count of ten or more. A read error may account for a junction end that differs from germline. The chain joins TRBV7-2 to TRBJ2-2; D unresolved. CDR1 is SGHTA and CDR2 is FQGNSA in the germline V gene. The CDR3 covers 14 residues. This chain's CDR3 is CASSLGSNTGELFF. The CDR3 DNA reads TGCGCCAGCAGCTTGGGCTCCAACACCGGGGAGCTGTTTTTT.

The sample holds many counts of this clonotype. The CDR3 DNA sequence: TGTGCCAGCAGCACGCCGGGATCGGACAGGGGGTGGTACGAGCAGTACTTC. Protein: CASSTPGSDRGWYEQYF. This rearrangement joins TRBV7-9 to TRBJ2-7; TRBD1 matches at 10 bases. The ends lost 5 bases at V and 4 bases at J; junction bases unmatched: 14. CDR1 and CDR2 (germline): SEHNR, FQNEAQ (reference sequence). The CDR3 length is 17 residues.

This clonotype was recorded at least ten times. The gene calls are TRBV20-1 and TRBJ1-5, with D possibly TRBD1 on 6 matching bases. From germline, CDR1 is DFQATT and CDR2 SNEGSKA (reference sequence). The CDR3 is made up of 15 amino acids. Trimming took 5 bases from V and 0 from J, leaving 14 bases between them. CDR3 protein: CSARTRGYSNQPQHF. CDR3 in DNA: TGCAGTGCTCGTACCAGGGGTTATAGCAATCAGCCCCAGCATTTT.

V is TRBV7-2 and J is TRBJ2-1; perhaps TRBD2 as D (6 bases). Looked up from germline, CDR1 is SGHTA and CDR2 is FQGNSA. The CDR3 sequence is 14 residues long. Trimming stripped 0 bases from V and 9 bases from J, with 12 bases between. The CDR3 DNA reads as TGTGCCAGCAGCTTAGCTACTAGCACACGTGAGCAGTTCTTC. It encodes CASSLATSTREQFF.

This clonotype was observed at least ten times. J is TRBJ2-2 and V is TRBV25-1; D is perhaps TRBD1 (5 bases). Germline CDR1 MGHDK, CDR2 SYGVNS. Trimming took off 2 bases at V and 1 base at J, with 8 bases between the two ends. CDR3 length: 15 residues. The CDR3 coding sequence is TGTGCCAGCAGTGAACAGGGAAGGAACACCGGGGAGCTGTTTTTT. Amino acid sequence: CASSEQGRNTGELFF.

This clonotype appeared a few times. The chain couples TRBV6-2 or TRBV6-3 to TRBJ1-2; D unclear. The germline V and J ends were trimmed by 6 bases and 4 bases, with 15 bases remaining between them. The CDR3 is made up of 14 amino acids. Looked up from germline, CDR1 is MNHEY and CDR2 is SVGEGT. CDR3 region: CASRPTARLYGYTF. Written as DNA, the CDR3 is TGTGCCAGCAGACCCACGGCAAGGCTCTATGGCTACACCTTC.

This clonotype appeared many times. This sequence joins TRBV6-1 and TRBJ1-1, with D perhaps matching TRBD1 (6 bases). Trimming left V 7 bases short and J 1 base short, with 13 bases between. The V gene's germline CDR1 is MNHNS and CDR2 SASEGT. This CDR3 spans 14 amino acids. In DNA form, the CDR3 reads TGTGCCAGCAAGAACAGGGTGGGGAACACTGAAGCTTTCTTT. Translation: CASKNRVGNTEAFF.

This clonotype was seen at least ten times. The chain links TRBV12-3 or TRBV12-4 to TRBJ2-7, with D possibly TRBD2 on 6 matching bases. Trimming took off 5 bases at V and 6 bases at J, with 17 bases between the two ends. This CDR3 contains 14 residues. The DNA of the CDR3 is TGTGCCAGCAGTCCGGGAGAGGGAGGATCCGAGCAGTACTTC. Protein sequence: CASSPGEGGSEQYF.

In this sample, this clonotype turned up a few times. The chain combines TRBV6-1 with TRBJ2-3; a weak D match, TRBD1 (6 bases). The V end lost 5 bases, the J end lost 0 bases, and 12 bases lay between the germline ends. CDR1 and CDR2 (germline): MNHNS, SASEGT. The CDR3 is 15 residues long. For the CDR3, the DNA is TGTGCCAGCAGTCCGGACAGTATTAGCACAGATACGCAGTATTTT. Residues: CASSPDSISTDTQYF.

This clonotype was seen only a few times. The CDR3 sequence is CASSPGQGGWTPLHF. Written as DNA, the CDR3 is TGTGCCAGCTCTCCTGGACAGGGTGGTTGGACACCCCTCCACTTT. The gene calls are TRBV18 and TRBJ1-6, with 8 bases fitting TRBD1. V was clipped by 6 bases and J by 11 bases; unmatched bases: 12. CDR1 is KGHSH and CDR2 is LQKENI in the germline V gene. CDR3 length equals 15 residues.

Only a few counts were recorded for this clonotype. The chain is built from TRBV5-5 and TRBJ2-7; tentative D call: TRBD1 (6 bases). Trimming shortened V by 3 bases and J by 6 bases, and 13 bases separated the two germline ends. This CDR3 spans 13 amino acids. The germline gives CDR1 SGHKS, CDR2 YYEKEE (reference sequence). The CDR3 DNA follows: TGTGCCAGCAGCTCCGGGACACCCGTCGAGCAGTACTTC. Translated, it gives CASSSGTPVEQYF. Looking up the rest from reference TRBV5-5 and TRBJ2-7 gives the full variable domain: DAGVTQSPTHLIKTRGQQVTLRCSPISGHKSVSWYQQVLGQGPQFIFQYYEKEERGRGNFPDRFSARQFPNYSSELNVNALLLGDSALYLCASSSGTPVEQYFGPGTRLTVT.

The CDR3 spells CSATRASGGNTGELFF. The CDR3 DNA follows: TGCAGCGCCACTCGGGCTAGCGGGGGGAATACCGGGGAGCTGTTTTTT. The chain joins TRBV29-1 to TRBJ2-2; 11 bases align to TRBD2. This CDR3 is built from 16 residues. The germline V gene has CDR1 SQVTM and CDR2 ANQGSEA. J lost 5 bases, V lost 7 bases, and 12 bases had no gene match.

The chain recombines TRBV18 with TRBJ2-7; possible D gene TRBD1, 6 bases. Trimming removed 4 bases from V and 5 bases from J, with 12 bases in between. This CDR3 region has 13 residues. The germline V gene encodes CDR1 KGHSH and CDR2 LQKENI. CDR3 in amino acids: CASSLKQGHEQYF. CDR3 sequence (DNA): TGTGCCAGCTCACTAAAACAGGGTCACGAGCAGTACTTC.

This clonotype was observed at least ten times. The chain links TRBV6-2 or TRBV6-3 to TRBJ2-1; D is uncertain. The CDR3 spans 15 residues. CDR1 and CDR2 (germline): MNHEY, SVGEGT. V lost 4 bases, J lost 0 bases, and 10 bases lay in between. CDR3 DNA sequence: TGTGCCAGCAGTTCTCGGGTATACTCCTACAATGAGCAGTTCTTC. Its protein product is CASSSRVYSYNEQFF.

This clonotype showed up many times. V and J are TRBV20-1 and TRBJ2-1; D ambiguous. Germline CDR1 reads DFQATT; CDR2 reads SNEGSKA (reference sequence). The ends were cut back, 3 bases at V and 6 bases at J, with 6 bases in the middle. There are 11 residues in the CDR3. CDR3: CSARPSNEQFF. The DNA for the CDR3 is TGCAGTGCTAGGCCGAGCAATGAGCAGTTCTTC.

The rearrangement uses TRBV9 and TRBJ1-4; D possibly corresponds to TRBD1 (5 bases). Trimming stripped 0 bases from V and 6 bases from J, with 12 bases between. Per germline, CDR1 SGDLS and CDR2 YYNGEE. There are 15 residues in the CDR3. In nucleotides, the CDR3 is TGTGCCAGCAGCGTAGGTGTCGCCAGGGATGAAAAACTGTTTTTT. Translating it yields CASSVGVARDEKLFF.

Many counts were recorded for this clonotype. This chain connects TRBV29-1 to TRBJ2-7; D is possibly TRBD1 (5 bases). V shed 7 bases and J shed 3 bases, with 16 bases lying between them. This CDR3 region has 13 residues. The V gene's germline CDR1 is SQVTM and CDR2 ANQGSEA. For the CDR3, the DNA is TGCAGCGCTCGGACATCCACCGGCTACGAGCAGTACTTC. This sequence encodes CSARTSTGYEQYF.

This clonotype came up a few times. The rearrangement joins TRBV5-1 to TRBJ2-5; D might be TRBD2 (5 bases). V shed 1 base and J shed 4 bases, with 11 bases lying between them. CDR3 length: 14 amino acids. Germline V CDR1 and CDR2: SGHRS, YFSETQ. The CDR3 loop reads CASSLRGNLETQYF. The CDR3, as DNA: TGCGCCAGCAGCTTGCGAGGGAACCTAGAGACCCAGTACTTC.

In the case of this clonotype: A much larger clone lies a single base off, so this may be a read error. The chain is built from TRBV5-4 and TRBJ2-7; D possibly corresponds to TRBD2 (5 bases). The germline CDR1 and CDR2 sequences are SGHNT and YYREEE (reference sequence). The V gene lost 1 base and the J gene lost 5 bases, with 10 bases spanning the gap. CDR3 length: 13 residues. The chain's CDR3 is CASSLFLEDEQYF. In DNA, the CDR3 is TGTGCCAGCAGCTTGTTTCTGGAGGACGAGCAGTACTTC. Filled out from reference TRBV5-4 and TRBJ2-7, the complete variable domain reads ETGVTQSPTHLIKTRGQQVTLRCSSQSGHNTVSWYQQALGQGPQFIFQYYREEENGRGNFPPRFSGLQFPNYSSELNVNALELDDSALYLCASSLFLEDEQYFGPGTRLTVT.

The chain recombines TRBV12-3 or TRBV12-4 with TRBJ2-5; D perhaps matches TRBD1 (5 bases). The CDR3 extends over 13 amino acids. V gave up 7 bases and J gave up 3 bases, with 12 bases separating them. Written as DNA, the CDR3 is TGTGCCAGCATAGGTGGGGCTAAAGAGACCCAGTACTTC. Translated: CASIGGAKETQYF.

This rearrangement joins TRBV20-1 to TRBJ1-5; 9 bases match TRBD1. Trimming at V came to 7 bases and at J to 7 bases, leaving 8 bases not matched to a gene. This CDR3 comprises 13 residues. The germline gives CDR1 DFQATT, CDR2 SNEGSKA (reference sequence). The CDR3 is CSVKGQGTQPQHF. The CDR3 DNA reads as TGCAGTGTTAAGGGACAGGGCACACAGCCCCAGCATTTT.

The table lists this clonotype with many counts. The V call is TRBV10-3, the J call TRBJ2-1; no reliable D call. The CDR3 is 13 amino acids. The ends were cut back, 7 bases at V and 6 bases at J, with 13 bases in the middle. Per germline, CDR1 ENHRY and CDR2 SYGVKD. CDR3 nucleotides: TGTGCCATCACTGACTCTACGCCCAATGAGCAGTTCTTC. Encoded protein: CAITDSTPNEQFF.

The gene calls are TRBV20-1 and TRBJ1-5, with D unresolved. The germline V gene encodes CDR1 DFQATT and CDR2 SNEGSKA (reference sequence). V was clipped by 6 bases and J by 1 base, with 10 bases between them. This CDR3 contains 13 residues. DNA of the CDR3: TGCAGTGCCGTCAGTATCAGCAATCAGCCCCAGCATTTT. As protein: CSAVSISNQPQHF.

The chain combines TRBV4-3 with TRBJ2-2; a possible D gene is TRBD2 (6 bases). Trimming took 0 bases from V and 6 from J, leaving 14 bases between them. The germline V gene has CDR1 LGHNA and CDR2 YSLEER. The CDR3 extends over 16 amino acids. The CDR3 DNA sequence: TGCGCCAGCAGCCAAGATTCACGCGCTAGCGCCGGGGAGCTGTTTTTT. Residues: CASSQDSRASAGELFF.

This clonotype was detected ten times or more. V is TRBV29-1 and J is TRBJ2-7; either TRBD1 or TRBD2 may fit D (6 bases each). This CDR3 spans 13 amino acids. Germline V gene data show CDR1 as SQVTM and CDR2 as ANQGSEA. The germline V and J ends were trimmed by 4 bases and 2 bases, with 12 bases remaining between them. The CDR3 sequence is CSVVRGAPYEQYF. CDR3 nucleotides: TGCAGCGTTGTTAGGGGGGCCCCCTACGAGCAGTACTTC.